The next 18 T cell receptor beta chains were all read from a single sample in a study of blood T cell repertoires in COVID-19. The repertoire was sequenced with immunoSEQ multiplex PCR; TCRdb's copy has only in-frame clones and lacks some. The sample lists about 190,000 clones; over 80% were seen once. The source material was peripheral blood. The receptor set was obtained from a woman in her thirties or forties with acute or convalescent COVID-19.

The DNA of the CDR3 is TGTGCCACCAGCCCCGGCAGGGGGATGGCGTATGGCTACACCTTC. Translation: CATSPGRGMAYGYTF. V gene TRBV15 combines with J gene TRBJ1-2; 7 nucleotides agree with TRBD1. The J segment lost 5 bases and the V segment lost 5 bases, leaving 11 bases of the junction unmatched. Germline V gene lookup returns CDR1 LNHNV and CDR2 YYDKDF (reference sequence). The CDR3 runs 15 residues.

This clone was picked up one time. This chain connects TRBV2 to TRBJ2-5, with D tentatively TRBD1 (6 bases). Trimming shortened V by 8 bases and J by 1 base, and 11 bases separated the two germline ends. The germline V gene encodes CDR1 SNHLY and CDR2 FYNNEI. The length of the CDR3 is 13 residues. CDR3 bases: TGTGCCAGCTTGGACAGAAGCCAAGAGACCCAGTACTTC. This encodes CASLDRSQETQYF.

The genes are TRBV6-5 and TRBJ2-1; 10 nucleotides match TRBD1. The CDR3 has 16 amino acids. Germline V gene lookup returns CDR1 MNHEY and CDR2 SVGAGI. Unmatched junction bases numbered 4, after V lost 0 bases and J lost 5 bases. This CDR3 is CASSYSTGGANNEQFF. In DNA, the CDR3 is TGTGCCAGCAGTTACTCGACAGGGGGCGCAAACAATGAGCAGTTCTTC.

V gene TRBV7-6 combines with J gene TRBJ2-5, with 9 bases fitting TRBD2. The CDR3 length is 15 residues. Germline CDR1 reads SGHVS; CDR2 reads FNYEAQ. With 0 bases clipped from V and 2 bases from J, the junction kept 1 base outside the gene matches. CDR3 loop: CASSLALAGQETQYF. DNA for the CDR3: TGTGCCAGCAGCTTAGCGCTAGCGGGGCAAGAGACCCAGTACTTC. Drawing the rest from reference TRBV7-6 and TRBJ2-5, the complete variable domain is GAGVSQSPRYKVTKRGQDVALRCDPISGHVSLYWYRQALGQGPEFLTYFNYEAQQDKSGLPNDRFSAERPEGSISTLTIQRTEQRDSAMYRCASSLALAGQETQYFGPGTRLLVL.

This clone was picked up one time. This chain uses TRBV5-5 with TRBJ1-4; maybe TRBD1 (5 bases). This CDR3 region has 12 residues. CDR1 SGHKS and CDR2 YYEKEE come from the germline V gene (reference sequence). Trimming stripped 5 bases from V and 6 bases from J, with 8 bases between. CDR3 loop: CASRSTDEKLFF. The CDR3 DNA is TGTGCCAGCAGGTCGACAGATGAAAAACTGTTTTTT.

The chain carries TRBV5-1 and TRBJ2-7, with 10 bases lining up with TRBD2. CDR1 is SGHRS and CDR2 is YFSETQ in the germline V gene. Trimming at V came to 6 bases and at J to 3 bases, leaving 6 bases not matched to a gene. The CDR3 extends over 14 amino acids. The CDR3: CASTRTSGYYEQYF. DNA for the CDR3: TGCGCCAGCACCCGGACTAGCGGTTACTACGAGCAGTACTTC. The full variable domain, with the rest looked up from reference TRBV5-1 and TRBJ2-7, is KAGVTQTPRYLIKTRGQQVTLSCSPISGHRSVSWYQQTPGQGLQFLFEYFSETQRNKGNFPGRFSGRQFSNSRSEMNVSTLELGDSALYLCASTRTSGYYEQYFGPGTRLTVT.

J is TRBJ2-5 and V is TRBV15; the D is unclear. V dropped 1 base and J dropped 5 bases, with 8 bases sitting between them. Germline-derived CDR1 and CDR2 are LNHNV and YYDKDF (reference sequence). This CDR3 has 13 amino acids. CDR3 in DNA: TGTGCCACCAGCAGAGGGGCTGGGGAGACCCAGTACTTC. Amino acid sequence: CATSRGAGETQYF.

The chain couples TRBV5-1 to TRBJ1-1; a weak D match, TRBD1 (6 bases). Germline V CDR1 and CDR2: SGHRS, YFSETQ. V lost 4 bases and J 8 bases, leaving 18 bases between the germline ends. CDR3 size: 14 residues. Here the CDR3 reads CASSTGTPRDEAFF. CDR3 nucleotide sequence: TGCGCCAGCAGCACCGGGACACCACGGGACGAAGCTTTCTTT.

Only one count was recorded for this clone. The chain recombines TRBV7-9 with TRBJ1-6; 8 bases fit TRBD1. Unmatched junction bases numbered 7, after V lost 3 bases and J lost 9 bases. The CDR3 has 15 amino acids. Germline V lookup: CDR1 SEHNR, CDR2 FQNEAQ (reference sequence). For the CDR3, the DNA is TGTGCCAGCAGCTTGACAGGGGTGAGGAGTTCACCCCTCCACTTT. Protein sequence: CASSLTGVRSSPLHF.

This sequence joins TRBV7-2 and TRBJ2-3, with 9 bases lining up with TRBD1. V shed 8 bases and J 2 bases; nucleotides not matched to a gene: 2. Germline values: CDR1 SGHTA, CDR2 FQGNSA. This CDR3 is built from 13 residues. CDR3 DNA: TGTGCCAGCGGACAGGGGACCACAGATACGCAGTATTTT. It is translated as CASGQGTTDTQYF. Supplemented by reference TRBV7-2 and TRBJ2-3, the full variable domain reads GAGVSQSPSNKVTEKGKDVELRCDPISGHTALYWYRQSLGQGLEFLIYFQGNSAPDKSGLPSDRFSAERTGGSVSTLTIQRTQQEDSAVYLCASGQGTTDTQYFGPGTRLTVL.

The V call is TRBV10-3, the J call TRBJ1-3; unclear D gene. This CDR3 spans 14 amino acids. The germline gives CDR1 ENHRY, CDR2 SYGVKD. V was clipped by 8 bases and J by 3 bases, with 14 bases between them. CDR3 coding DNA: TGTGCCATCGCTTTGGCCGGGGTTGGAAACACCATATATTTT. This translates into CAIALAGVGNTIYF.

This clone has only one observation. The V and J genes are TRBV13 and TRBJ2-7, with a tentative D call TRBD2 (7 bases). CDR3 length: 15 amino acids. V lost 3 bases to trimming and J lost 1 base, with 13 bases between them. From germline, CDR1 is PRHDT and CDR2 FYEKMQ (reference sequence). The CDR3 sequence: CASSFGGGLSYEQYF. The CDR3 DNA reads TGTGCCAGCAGCTTCGGCGGGGGCCTATCCTACGAGCAGTACTTC.

V and J are TRBV6-1 and TRBJ2-7, with D perhaps matching TRBD1 (6 bases). Looked up from germline, CDR1 is MNHNS and CDR2 is SASEGT. V was pared by 6 bases and J by 6 bases, with 9 bases between. The CDR3 covers 11 residues. The CDR3 DNA is TGTGCCAGCAGCCAACAGGGCGAGCAGTACTTC. It encodes CASSQQGEQYF.

The chain couples TRBV28 to TRBJ2-7; 10 positions agree with TRBD1. In germline, CDR1 is MDHEN, CDR2 SYDVKM. V gave up 6 bases and J gave up 3 bases; unmatched junction bases: 8. The CDR3 runs to 15 residues. The CDR3 protein is CASRRDRGNVYEQYF. DNA of the CDR3: TGTGCCAGCAGACGGGACAGGGGCAACGTCTACGAGCAGTACTTC. Drawing the rest from reference TRBV28 and TRBJ2-7, the complete variable domain is DVKVTQSSRYLVKRTGEKVFLECVQDMDHENMFWYRQDPGLGLRLIYFSYDVKMKEKGDIPEGYSVSREKKERFSLILESASTNQTSMYLCASRRDRGNVYEQYFGPGTRLTVT.

The rearrangement joins TRBV28 to TRBJ2-7; 8 bases match TRBD1. The CDR3 extends over 15 amino acids. Germline V gene sequence: CDR1 MDHEN, CDR2 SYDVKM. After removal of 5 bases from V and 1 base from J, the junction contained 7 bases not matched to a gene. The CDR3 sequence: CASSITDRESYEQYF. The CDR3, as DNA: TGTGCCAGCAGTATAACGGACAGGGAATCCTACGAGCAGTACTTC.

The V gene is TRBV6-1, the J gene TRBJ1-6; perhaps TRBD1 as D (6 bases). Between the trimmed V and J ends, which lost 3 bases and 10 bases, there was a span of 13 bases. Germline lookup yields CDR1 MNHNS and CDR2 SASEGT. The CDR3 contains 14 residues. CDR3 nucleotide sequence: TGTGCCAGCAGTGAGCAGCCAGGGGAATCACCCCTCCACTTT. Protein: CASSEQPGESPLHF.

The J gene is TRBJ2-3, the V gene TRBV19; 7 bases agree with TRBD2. Germline V gene lookup returns CDR1 LNHDA and CDR2 SQIVND (reference sequence). There are 15 residues in the CDR3. V trimming: 5 bases; J trimming: 5 bases; junction bases outside the gene matches: 10. The CDR3 DNA reads TGTGCCAGTAGTCGTTCAGGGCGGGGGAGAGATACGCAGTATTTT. Residues: CASSRSGRGRDTQYF.

The rearrangement joins TRBV7-9 to TRBJ1-3; 8 bases align to TRBD1. There are 13 residues in the CDR3. CDR1 SEHNR and CDR2 FQNEAQ come from the germline V gene (reference sequence). The V and J ends lost 5 bases and 8 bases, in that order; junction bases with no gene match: 5. CDR3 in amino acids: CASSPGGGYTIYF. CDR3 sequence (DNA): TGTGCCAGCAGCCCAGGGGGCGGGTACACCATATATTTT.